This T cell receptor (beta chain) emerged from a study of T cells in tuberculosis. Looking at the study overall: Sequenced TCRs come from CD1B-GMM tetramer-binding T cells.

CDR3 length: 14 amino acids. Looked up from germline, CDR1 is LGHNA and CDR2 is YSLEER. V gave up 3 bases and J gave up 0 bases, with 9 bases separating them. Time point indicated: new active TB diagnosis, blood taken before or within 7 days of starting treatment. Unsorted cryopreserved PBMC were sequenced, averaging roughly 94,000 T cells per clinical donor. Measured with immunoSEQ multiplex PCR; TCRdb has only the in-frame clones, and not every one. The table shows 30,000 to 40,000 clones, with roughly 95% occurring only once. This receptor was taken from an adult with tuberculosis. The chain joins TRBV4-3 to TRBJ2-7, with D hard to call. The source was PBMCs, collected at tuberculosis diagnosis. The CDR3 sequence is CASSQAAASYEQYF. The CDR3 DNA follows: TGCGCCAGCAGCCAGGCTGCGGCCTCCTACGAGCAGTACTTC.